These 30 T cell receptor delta chains were sequenced from one sample in a study of gamma-delta chains in newborns, infants, children. TCRdb used CATT to re-call clones from the reads. The sample lists roughly 3,500 delta-chain clones, around 1.8% occurring once. The sequencing sample was made of blood. The receptor set was obtained from a child who was a newborn, infant or young child, either healthy, febrile or measles-vaccinated (not recorded which).

Of note for this clone: The same CDR3 can be traced to other DNA sequences in this sample. The chain is built from TRDV2 and TRDJ3; 11 bases align to TRDD3. This CDR3 spans 20 amino acids. Trimming took 1 base from V and 0 from J; bases not matched to a gene: 7. Germline assignment: CDR1 GEAIGNYY and CDR2 EKD. DNA for the CDR3: TGTGCCTGTGACACGGTCGTGGGGGATACGAGCTCCTGGGACACCCGACAGATGTTTTTC. This sequence encodes CACDTVVGDTSSWDTRQMFF.

The gene calls are TRDV2 and TRDJ3, with 9 nucleotides matching TRDD3. Germline assignment: CDR1 GEAIGNYY and CDR2 EKD. The J segment lost 2 bases and the V segment lost 2 bases, leaving 6 bases of the junction unmatched. The CDR3 sequence is 18 residues long. In nucleotides, the CDR3 is TGTGCCTGTGACAAAGTACTGGGGGAAACCTGGGACACCCGACAGATGTTTTTC. Translated: CACDKVLGETWDTRQMFF.

This chain connects TRDV2 to TRDJ3, with TRDD3 matching 10 bases. Germline V lookup: CDR1 GEAIGNYY, CDR2 EKD. Losses at the gene ends were 0 bases for V and 2 bases for J; bases not matched to a gene: 9. This CDR3 is 20 amino acids long. DNA of the CDR3: TGTGCCTGTGACACCGTACTGGGGGATGGTCGTGCCTGGGACACCCGACAGATGTTTTTC. Translating gives CACDTVLGDGRAWDTRQMFF.

This clone was seen a handful of times. The CDR3 nucleotides are TGTGCCTGTGAGCCATACTGGGGGAGCTCCTGGGACACCCGACAGATGTTTTTC. Protein product: CACEPYWGSSWDTRQMFF. This sequence joins TRDV2 and TRDJ3, with TRDD3 matching over 9 bases. The CDR3 contains 18 residues. The germline CDR1 and CDR2 sequences are GEAIGNYY and EKD. J gave up 0 bases and V 4 bases, and 6 bases lay outside the gene matches.

Comments on this clone: This likely traces to a read error, being one base from a far larger clone. The V call is TRDV2, the J call TRDJ2; D possibly corresponds to TRDD3 (5 bases). The V gene's germline CDR1 is GEAIGNYY and CDR2 EKD. The CDR3 runs to 14 residues. Trimming cost V 3 bases and J 5 bases, with 12 bases left between them. CDR3 DNA sequence: TGTGCCTGTGACTTACTGGTGGATACAGCACAACTCTTCTTT. It codes for CACDLLVDTAQLFF.

A few counts support this clone. A much larger clone is a single base away; this may be a read error. The genes are TRDV2 and TRDJ3; the match to TRDD3 covers 10 bases. J was trimmed by 3 bases and V by 0 bases; bases with no gene match: 7. Germline lookup yields CDR1 GEAIGNYY and CDR2 EKD. The CDR3 loop spans 19 amino acids. The chain's CDR3 is CACDTGRGIRRWDTRQMFF. For the CDR3, the DNA is TGTGCCTGTGACACCGGCCGGGGGATACGTCGCTGGGACACCCGACAGATGTTTTTC.

The chain employs TRDV2 and TRDJ3; TRDD3 matches 7 bases. The length of the CDR3 is 19 residues. Germline loops: CDR1 GEAIGNYY, CDR2 EKD. The J segment lost 0 bases and the V segment lost 0 bases, leaving 7 bases of the junction unmatched. CDR3 coding DNA: TGTGCCTGTGACACCGTACTTGGGGGACTCTCCTGGGACACCCGACAGATGTTTTTC. This gives the protein CACDTVLGGLSWDTRQMFF.

The V and J genes are TRDV2 and TRDJ3; the match to TRDD3 covers 9 bases. With V trimmed by 4 bases and J by 0 bases, 12 bases remained unmatched. This CDR3 is built from 20 residues. Germline CDR1 reads GEAIGNYY; CDR2 reads EKD. CDR3 loop: CACDVLGDGTLSWDTRQMFF. The CDR3 DNA is TGTGCCTGTGATGTGCTGGGGGATGGAACTCTCTCCTGGGACACCCGACAGATGTTTTTC.

This clone has just a few counts. This may arise from a read error, as a much more abundant clone is one base away. The sample carries other DNA sequences with the same CDR3. This rearrangement joins TRDV2 to TRDJ3; 10 nucleotides align to TRDD3. Looked up from germline, CDR1 is GEAIGNYY and CDR2 is EKD. V dropped 1 base and J dropped 1; count of bases not matched to a gene: 3. The CDR3 is made up of 18 amino acids. DNA for the CDR3: TGTGCCTGTGACACTGGGGGATACCCGTCCTGGGACACCCGACAGATGTTTTTC. Amino acids: CACDTGGYPSWDTRQMFF.

As to this clone: Other DNA sequences from this sample encode an identical CDR3 as well. The chain's CDR3 is CACDTVLGDTTWDTRQMFF. In nucleotides, the CDR3 is TGTGCCTGTGACACCGTACTGGGGGATACAACCTGGGACACCCGACAGATGTTTTTC. V usage is TRDV2 and J usage is TRDJ3, with 12 bases lining up with TRDD3. The CDR3 has 19 residues. Per germline, CDR1 GEAIGNYY and CDR2 EKD. V gave up 0 bases and J gave up 2 bases; unmatched junction bases: 4.

This clone was picked up a small number of times. The chain recombines TRDV2 with TRDJ3, with 7 bases lining up with TRDD3. TCRdb leaves out the J gene; it was filled in here by matching the DNA to germline. The CDR3 length is 19 residues. V lost 0 bases and J lost 1; bases outside the gene matches: 8. Germline lookup yields CDR1 GEAIGNYY and CDR2 EKD. CDR3 sequence: CACDTGGGLGSWDTRQMFF. Here the CDR3 DNA reads TGTGCCTGTGACACCGGCGGGGGATTGGGGTCCTGGGACACCCGACAGATGTTTTTC.

A few counts support this clone. A read error may explain this, as a much larger clone is one base away. The chain employs TRDV2 and TRDJ3, with 11 bases aligning to TRDD3. The V gene's germline CDR1 is GEAIGNYY and CDR2 EKD. The CDR3 is made up of 20 amino acids. The CDR3 protein is CACDTGGYAVRSWDTRRMFF. The CDR3 coding sequence is TGTGCCTGTGACACTGGGGGATACGCCGTTAGGTCCTGGGACACCCGACGGATGTTTTTC.

This clone was counted a few times. A far larger clone is one base from this, pointing to a likely read error. Other DNA sequences in this specimen translate into the identical CDR3. The genes are TRDV2 and TRDJ1, with unresolved D. Trimming removed 4 bases from V and 5 bases from J, with 22 bases in between. Germline CDR1 reads GEAIGNYY; CDR2 reads EKD. CDR3 length: 16 amino acids. The CDR3 is CACDTVSIRREDKLIF. Here the CDR3 DNA reads TGTGCCTGTGATACCGTTTCTATCCGGCGGGAAGATAAACTCATCTTT.

The J gene is TRDJ1, the V gene TRDV1, with D possibly being TRDD2 or TRDD3 (9 bases each). Looked up from germline, CDR1 is TSWWSYY and CDR2 is QGS. V lost 2 bases and J lost 3, with 40 bases in between. The CDR3 runs 24 residues. CDR3 in DNA: TGTGCTCTTGGGGAAGATAGAGCCTTCCTTCCTACGGCCGGGGGATACTCCAGAGCCGATAAACTCATCTTT. Translation gives CALGEDRAFLPTAGGYSRADKLIF.

The chain combines TRDV2 with TRDJ3; 9 bases agree with TRDD3. This CDR3 has 17 residues. With 0 bases clipped from V and 4 bases from J, the junction kept 3 bases outside the gene matches. Germline-derived CDR1 and CDR2 are GEAIGNYY and EKD. The CDR3 DNA sequence: TGTGCCTGTGACACCCTACTGGGGGAGTGGGACACCCGACAGATGTTTTTC. The encoded protein is CACDTLLGEWDTRQMFF.

This clone was picked up a small number of times. A far larger clone is one base from this, pointing to a likely read error. CDR3 bases: TGTGCCTGTGACTTACTACTGGACACCGGTAAACTCATCTTT. Translation: CACDLLLDTGKLIF. This chain links TRDV2 with TRDJ1; D might be TRDD3 (5 bases). The CDR3 consists of 14 residues. Per the germline V gene, CDR1 is GEAIGNYY and CDR2 is EKD.

This clone was detected a few times. The chain links TRDV1 to TRDJ1, with TRDD3 identical over 7 bases. Germline CDR1 reads TSWWSYY; CDR2 reads QGS. CDR3 size: 16 residues. J was trimmed by 0 bases and V by 1 base; bases with no gene match: 5. This CDR3 reads CALGEQYLGDTDKLIF. The CDR3 nucleotides read TGTGCTCTTGGGGAACAGTACCTGGGGGACACCGATAAACTCATCTTT.

V gene TRDV2 combines with J gene TRDJ3, with 9 bases matching TRDD3. In germline, CDR1 is GEAIGNYY, CDR2 EKD. The CDR3 has 19 residues. V dropped 3 bases and J dropped 0; count of bases not matched to a gene: 8. For the CDR3, the DNA is TGTGCCTGTGACGTTACTGGGGGACTAAGCTCCTGGGACACCCGACAGATGTTTTTC. It encodes CACDVTGGLSSWDTRQMFF.

The V call is TRDV2, the J call TRDJ3; TRDD3 aligns across 8 bases. V shed 3 bases, J shed 0 bases, and the junction held 21 bases outside the gene matches. Germline loops: CDR1 GEAIGNYY, CDR2 EKD. The CDR3 totals 23 residues. In nucleotides, the CDR3 is TGTGCCTGTGACCCTCTTGACCCACCTCTACTGGGGGCCGACTCCTGGGACACCCGACAGATGTTTTTC. Translating gives CACDPLDPPLLGADSWDTRQMFF.

This chain uses TRDV3 with TRDJ3; possible D gene TRDD3, 5 bases. Trimming took off 2 bases at V and 0 bases at J, with 14 bases between the two ends. The germline CDR1 and CDR2 sequences are TVYSNPD and GDNSRS (reference sequence). This CDR3 is 17 amino acids long. The CDR3: CAFFGGRSSWDTRQMFF. DNA of the CDR3: TGTGCCTTTTTCGGGGGGCGAAGCTCCTGGGACACCCGACAGATGTTTTTC.

This clone was observed a few times. The rearrangement joins TRDV1 to TRDJ1; D is unclear. V dropped 4 bases and J dropped 0 bases, with 27 bases sitting between them. Germline-derived CDR1 and CDR2 are TSWWSYY and QGS. CDR3 length: 20 residues. The CDR3: CALGVQSLPTESAHTDKLIF. CDR3 nucleotide sequence: TGTGCTCTTGGGGTCCAGTCCCTCCCAACGGAGTCGGCCCACACCGATAAACTCATCTTT.

This clone was counted between two and nine times. Here the CDR3 DNA reads TGTGCCGTACCGGGGGATTCAGCACAACTCTTCTTT. This gives the protein CAVPGDSAQLFF. The V and J genes are TRDV3 and TRDJ2, with TRDD3 matching 7 bases. The CDR3 totals 12 residues. Germline trimming cut 5 bases from V and 6 bases from J; bases unmatched to any gene: 6. From germline, CDR1 is TVYSNPD and CDR2 GDNSRS (reference sequence).

This clone occurred a few times. The DNA of the CDR3 is TGTGCTCTTGGGGGGCCTGGAGGGGATGGACTCTTCTTT. It is translated as CALGGPGGDGLFF. The chain uses TRDV1 and TRDJ2; D is perhaps TRDD3 (6 bases). Trimming left V 4 bases short and J 13 bases short, with 16 bases between. Germline V CDR1 and CDR2: TSWWSYY, QGS. CDR3 length: 13 residues.

The chain recombines TRDV2 with TRDJ1; 13 nucleotides match TRDD3. Germline V gene sequence: CDR1 GEAIGNYY, CDR2 EKD. This CDR3 region has 18 residues. V lost 3 bases, J lost 0 bases, and 9 bases stayed unmatched. CDR3 sequence: CACDLVLGDTHYTDKLIF. For the CDR3, the DNA is TGTGCCTGTGACCTCGTACTGGGGGATACGCATTACACCGATAAACTCATCTTT.

This clone turned up a few times. Other DNA sequences of this sample code for an identical CDR3. The rearrangement uses TRDV2 and TRDJ3; 9 nucleotides line up with TRDD3. Trimming cost V 4 bases and J 0 bases; bases outside gene matches: 3. Germline V gives CDR1 GEAIGNYY, CDR2 EKD. This CDR3 spans 17 amino acids. The CDR3 nucleotides read TGTGCCTGTGATATACTGGGGGACTCCTGGGACACCCGACAGATGTTTTTC. Translation: CACDILGDSWDTRQMFF.

The sample holds a few counts of this clone. A far larger clone is a single base away, which makes a read error likely. Other DNA sequences in the same sample also yield this CDR3. This rearrangement joins TRDV2 to TRDJ1; 8 bases map to TRDD3. The germline gives CDR1 GEAIGNYY, CDR2 EKD. The CDR3 runs 13 residues. J lost 0 bases, V lost 7 bases, and 3 bases had no gene match. CDR3 sequence reads: CACRLGDTDKLIF. The CDR3 DNA sequence: TGTGCCTGCAGACTGGGGGACACCGATAAACTCATCTTT.

The chain recombines TRDV2 with TRDJ3; no clear D. Germline-derived CDR1 and CDR2 are GEAIGNYY and EKD. V was trimmed by 0 bases and J by 0 bases, leaving 8 bases between them. CDR3 length: 17 amino acids. CDR3 nucleotides: TGTGCCTGTGACACCGTGGCTGGCTCCTGGGACACCCGACAGATGTTTTTC. It yields the protein CACDTVAGSWDTRQMFF.

This clone was seen a handful of times. A read error is possible here, since a much larger clone lies one base away. This CDR3 is also generated by other DNA sequences in the sample. The rearrangement links TRDV2 to TRDJ3; tentative D call: TRDD3 (6 bases). Germline CDR1 GEAIGNYY, CDR2 EKD. The CDR3 is made up of 17 amino acids. V was trimmed by 2 bases and J by 5 bases, leaving 15 bases between them. The CDR3 nucleotides read TGTGCCTGTGACAATGGGGGGTACTACGGGGACACCCGACAGATGTTTTTC. It specifies CACDNGGYYGDTRQMFF.

In the case of this clone: The junction does not match germline at one end; this may be a read error. V usage is TRDV2 and J usage is TRDJ3; maybe TRDD3 (6 bases). The germline gives CDR1 GEAIGNYY, CDR2 EKD. The CDR3 sequence is 18 residues long. The CDR3, as DNA: TGTGCCTGTGACACCTGGGGGGACCGCTCCTGGGACACTCGACAGATGTTTTTC. It translates to CACDTWGDRSWDTRQMFF.

The CDR3 DNA reads TGTGCTCTTGGGGAACTAGTGGGGGAGGGTAAAAGCGGGGATACCACCGATAAACTCATCTTT. It codes for CALGELVGEGKSGDTTDKLIF. The V call is TRDV1, the J call TRDJ1; 8 positions match TRDD3. V dropped 0 bases and J dropped 1; count of bases not matched to a gene: 19. The CDR3 is 21 residues long. The germline CDR1 and CDR2 sequences are TSWWSYY and QGS.